This is a list of T cell receptor beta chains from one sample in a study of identical twins. One entry per CDR3 protein, called by TCRdb with MiXCR from the 5' RACE reads. This sample carries 300,000 to 400,000 distinct CDR3 sequences, about 12% of them seen once, and the ten largest clones take around 7.2%. The same data also went into a second study, on yellow fever vaccine responses in identical twins.

The sequenced material came from CD8+ T cells sorted from blood. These receptors originate from a woman between 18 and 30 years old in good health. Both conserved end residues are part of each CDR3. Fields, in order: CDR3 protein, CDR3 DNA, clone size, V gene, J gene, D gene. A D gene is named only where the DNA matches it firmly. Clone size is given for some rows only: seen once, a few or many times, or a class if the clone is expanded.

cdr3_aa: CASSVALAGVHNEQFF; cdr3_nt: TGCGCCAGCAGCGTGGCCCTAGCGGGGGTCCACAATGAGCAGTTCTTC; clone_size: many; v_call: TRBV5-1; j_call: TRBJ2-1; d_call: TRBD2
cdr3_aa: CASTEMVSGNTIYF; cdr3_nt: TGTGCCAGCACCGAGATGGTCTCTGGAAACACCATATATTTT; clone_size: few; v_call: TRBV2; j_call: TRBJ1-3; d_call: .
cdr3_aa: CASSLEGDGETQYF; cdr3_nt: TGTGCCAGCAGCTTAGAGGGGGACGGGGAGACCCAGTACTTC; clone_size: .; v_call: TRBV7-6; j_call: TRBJ2-5; d_call: .
cdr3_aa: CASSVGQAYEQYF; cdr3_nt: TGTGCCAGCAGCGTGGGACAGGCCTACGAGCAGTACTTC; clone_size: many; v_call: TRBV7-9; j_call: TRBJ2-7; d_call: TRBD1
cdr3_aa: CASSFLGPETQYF; cdr3_nt: TGTGCCAGCAGTTTTTTGGGGCCGGAGACCCAGTACTTC; clone_size: few; v_call: TRBV27; j_call: TRBJ2-5; d_call: .
cdr3_aa: CASTKDLVETSGWNEQFF; cdr3_nt: TGTGCCAGCACCAAAGATTTGGTAGAGACTAGCGGGTGGAATGAGCAGTTCTTC; clone_size: .; v_call: TRBV3-1; j_call: TRBJ2-1; d_call: TRBD2
cdr3_aa: CASSELRAPNYNEQFF; cdr3_nt: TGTGCCAGCAGTGAACTCCGGGCGCCCAATTACAATGAGCAGTTCTTC; clone_size: .; v_call: TRBV6-1; j_call: TRBJ2-1; d_call: .
cdr3_aa: CASSQDAGGMNEQFF; cdr3_nt: TGCGCCAGCAGCCAAGATGCAGGGGGCATGAATGAGCAGTTCTTC; clone_size: many; v_call: TRBV4-1; j_call: TRBJ2-1; d_call: TRBD1
cdr3_aa: CASSLTGVEETQYF; cdr3_nt: TGTGCCAGCAGTTTAACAGGGGTTGAAGAGACCCAGTACTTC; clone_size: few; v_call: TRBV27; j_call: TRBJ2-5; d_call: TRBD1
cdr3_aa: CASSLVGQGPDTQYF; cdr3_nt: TGTGCCAGCAGCTTGGTGGGACAGGGCCCAGATACGCAGTATTTT; clone_size: many; v_call: TRBV5-5; j_call: TRBJ2-3; d_call: TRBD1
cdr3_aa: CASSLLQEETQYF; cdr3_nt: TGTGCCAGCAGTTTACTACAGGAGGAGACCCAGTACTTC; clone_size: .; v_call: TRBV12-3/TRBV12-4; j_call: TRBJ2-5; d_call: .
cdr3_aa: CASSLLLGWDNQPQHF; cdr3_nt: TGCGCCAGCAGCTTGTTGTTAGGGTGGGACAATCAGCCCCAGCATTTT; clone_size: many; v_call: TRBV5-1; j_call: TRBJ1-5; d_call: .
cdr3_aa: CASSLVSGTGGAPLGGELFF; cdr3_nt: TGTGCCAGCAGCTTAGTTTCCGGGACAGGGGGCGCTCCACTAGGCGGGGAGCTGTTTTTT; clone_size: .; v_call: TRBV11-2; j_call: TRBJ2-2; d_call: TRBD1
cdr3_aa: CASSTGVGQPQHF; cdr3_nt: TGTGCCAGCAGTACAGGGGTGGGGCAGCCCCAGCATTTT; clone_size: once; v_call: TRBV12-3/TRBV12-4; j_call: TRBJ1-5; d_call: TRBD1
cdr3_aa: CASSQGTRGNEQFF; cdr3_nt: TGCGCCAGCAGCCAAGGGACTAGAGGTAATGAGCAGTTCTTC; clone_size: .; v_call: TRBV4-1; j_call: TRBJ2-1; d_call: TRBD2
cdr3_aa: CASSWGQRTSDSPLHF; cdr3_nt: TGTGCCAGCAGCTGGGGACAACGTACCTCCGATTCACCCCTCCACTTT; clone_size: .; v_call: TRBV7-6; j_call: TRBJ1-6; d_call: .
cdr3_aa: CASSLSSGEIYNEQFF; cdr3_nt: TGTGCCAGCAGTTTGTCTAGCGGGGAGATTTACAATGAGCAGTTCTTC; clone_size: few; v_call: TRBV27; j_call: TRBJ2-1; d_call: TRBD2
cdr3_aa: CASSRGGNEQFF; cdr3_nt: TGTGCCAGCAGCCGCGGGGGGAATGAGCAGTTCTTC; clone_size: many; v_call: TRBV12-3/TRBV12-4; j_call: TRBJ2-1; d_call: TRBD2
cdr3_aa: CASQGPNSYNEQFF; cdr3_nt: TGTGCCAGTCAGGGACCAAACTCCTACAATGAGCAGTTCTTC; clone_size: many; v_call: TRBV27; j_call: TRBJ2-1; d_call: .
cdr3_aa: CSARPTGDNEQFF; cdr3_nt: TGCAGTGCTAGACCTACAGGGGACAATGAGCAGTTCTTC; clone_size: .; v_call: TRBV20-1; j_call: TRBJ2-1; d_call: TRBD1